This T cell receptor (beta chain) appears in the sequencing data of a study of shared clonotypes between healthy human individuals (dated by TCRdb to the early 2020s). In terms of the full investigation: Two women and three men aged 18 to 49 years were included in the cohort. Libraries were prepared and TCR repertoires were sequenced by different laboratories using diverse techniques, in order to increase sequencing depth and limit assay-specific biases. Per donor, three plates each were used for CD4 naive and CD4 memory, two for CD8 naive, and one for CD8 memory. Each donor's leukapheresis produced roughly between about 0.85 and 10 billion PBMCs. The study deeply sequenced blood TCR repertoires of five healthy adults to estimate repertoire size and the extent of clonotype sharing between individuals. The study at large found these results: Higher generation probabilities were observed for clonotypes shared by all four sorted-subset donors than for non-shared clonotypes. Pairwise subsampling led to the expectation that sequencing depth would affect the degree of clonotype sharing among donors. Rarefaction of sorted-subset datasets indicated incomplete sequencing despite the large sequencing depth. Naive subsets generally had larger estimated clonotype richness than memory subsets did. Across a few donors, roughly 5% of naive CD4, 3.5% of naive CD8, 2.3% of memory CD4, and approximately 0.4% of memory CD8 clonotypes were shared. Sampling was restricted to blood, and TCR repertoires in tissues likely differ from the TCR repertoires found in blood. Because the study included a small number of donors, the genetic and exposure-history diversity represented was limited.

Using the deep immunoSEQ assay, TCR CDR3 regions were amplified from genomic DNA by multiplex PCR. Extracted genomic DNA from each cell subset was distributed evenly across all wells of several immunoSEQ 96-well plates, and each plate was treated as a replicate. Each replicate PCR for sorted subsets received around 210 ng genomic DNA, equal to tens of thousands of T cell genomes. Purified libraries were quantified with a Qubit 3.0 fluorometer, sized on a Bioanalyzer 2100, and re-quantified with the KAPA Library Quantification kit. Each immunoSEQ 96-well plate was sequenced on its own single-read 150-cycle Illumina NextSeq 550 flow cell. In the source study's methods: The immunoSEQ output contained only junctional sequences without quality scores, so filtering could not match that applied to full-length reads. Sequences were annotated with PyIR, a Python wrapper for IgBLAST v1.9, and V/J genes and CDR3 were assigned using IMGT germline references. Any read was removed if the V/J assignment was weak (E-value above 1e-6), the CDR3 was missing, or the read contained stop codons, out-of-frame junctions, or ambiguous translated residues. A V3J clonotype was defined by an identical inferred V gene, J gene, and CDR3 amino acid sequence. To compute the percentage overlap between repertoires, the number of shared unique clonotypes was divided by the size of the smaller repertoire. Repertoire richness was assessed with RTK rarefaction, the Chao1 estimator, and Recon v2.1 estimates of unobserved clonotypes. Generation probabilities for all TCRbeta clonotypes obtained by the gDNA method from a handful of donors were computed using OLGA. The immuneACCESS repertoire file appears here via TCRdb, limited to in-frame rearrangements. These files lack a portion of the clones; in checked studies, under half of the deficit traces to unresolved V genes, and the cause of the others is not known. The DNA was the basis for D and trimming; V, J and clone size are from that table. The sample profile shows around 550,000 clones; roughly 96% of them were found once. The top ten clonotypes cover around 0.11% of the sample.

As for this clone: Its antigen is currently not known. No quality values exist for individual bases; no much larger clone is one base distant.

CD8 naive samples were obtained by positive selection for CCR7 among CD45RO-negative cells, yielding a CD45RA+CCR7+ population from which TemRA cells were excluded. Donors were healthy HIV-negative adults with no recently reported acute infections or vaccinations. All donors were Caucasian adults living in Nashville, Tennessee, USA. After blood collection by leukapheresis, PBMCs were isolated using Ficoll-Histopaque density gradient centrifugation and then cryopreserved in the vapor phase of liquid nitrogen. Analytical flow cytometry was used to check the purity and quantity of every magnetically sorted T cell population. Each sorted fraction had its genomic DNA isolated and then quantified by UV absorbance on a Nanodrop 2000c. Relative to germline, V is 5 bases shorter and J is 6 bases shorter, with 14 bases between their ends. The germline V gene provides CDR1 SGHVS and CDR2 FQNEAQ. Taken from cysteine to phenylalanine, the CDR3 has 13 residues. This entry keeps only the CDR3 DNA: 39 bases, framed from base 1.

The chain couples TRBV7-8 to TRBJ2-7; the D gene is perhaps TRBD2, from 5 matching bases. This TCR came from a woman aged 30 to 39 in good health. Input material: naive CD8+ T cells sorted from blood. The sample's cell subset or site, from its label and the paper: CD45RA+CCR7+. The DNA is TGTGCCAGCAGCCATCGGGGAGAACCCGAGCAGTACTTC. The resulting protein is CASSHRGEPEQYF. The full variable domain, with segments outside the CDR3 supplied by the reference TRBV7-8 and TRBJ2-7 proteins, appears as GAGVSQSPRYKVAKRGQDVALRCDPISGHVSLFWYQQALGQGPEFLTYFQNEAQLDKSGLPSDRFFAERPEGSVSTLKIQRTQQEDSAVYLCASSHRGEPEQYFGPGTRLTVT.